Below are 4 T cell receptor beta chains sequenced from a single sample in a study of OX40 agonist ivuxolimab in advanced cancers. Here immunoSEQ multiplex PCR was the method, and the copy in TCRdb shows in-frame clones only, minus some. The sample carries approximately 28,000 clones, roughly 82% recorded once. Sequencing was performed on CD4+ or CD8+ T cells sorted from blood, taken in a trial of the OX40 agonist ivuxolimab. These receptors were obtained from an adult with an advanced solid tumor such as melanoma, head and neck, liver or kidney cancer.

CDR3 sequence: CASSQGHLSSYEQYF. CDR3 sequence (DNA): TGTGCCAGCAGCCAAGGACACTTGAGCTCCTACGAGCAGTACTTC. The chain joins TRBV4-2 to TRBJ2-7, with D uncertain. Looked up from germline, CDR1 is LGHNA and CDR2 is YNFKEQ. The CDR3 covers 15 residues. Between the trimmed V and J ends, which lost 1 base and 0 bases, there was a span of 10 bases.

The chain carries TRBV21-1 and TRBJ2-4; the table's TRBD2 call for D was not verified on the DNA. TRBV21-1 is a listed pseudogene. The length of the CDR3 is 17 residues. CDR3 sequence reads: CASSREGAIRAKNIQYF. The DNA of the CDR3 is TGTGCCAGCAGCAGGGAGGGTGCCATTCGGGCCAAAAACATTCAGTACTTC.

Worth noting for this clone: With a far larger clone one base away, a read error is the likely cause. The chain carries TRBV7-3 and TRBJ2-7, with 8 bases that match TRBD2. The V gene's germline CDR1 is SGHTA and CDR2 FQGTGA. Unmatched junction bases numbered 14, after V lost 5 bases and J lost 8 bases. The CDR3 has 15 amino acids. The CDR3 is CASSPPTREGYKQYF. DNA of the CDR3: TGTGCCAGCAGCCCGCCAACCCGGGAGGGGTACAAGCAGTACTTC.

The V call is TRBV28, the J call TRBJ1-5; D possibly corresponds to TRBD1 (6 bases). With 6 bases removed from V and 1 base from J, the gap between germline ends came to 19 bases. Germline-derived CDR1 and CDR2 are MDHEN and SYDVKM. This CDR3 comprises 17 residues. The CDR3: CASSLLIGGRSNQPQHF. The CDR3 bases are TGTGCCAGCAGCCTCCTCATAGGGGGGCGAAGCAATCAGCCCCAGCATTTT.